Listed below are T cell receptor beta chains from one sample, sequenced in a study of T cell responses to AZD1222 COVID-19 vaccine. The repertoire was sequenced with immunoSEQ multiplex PCR; TCRdb's copy has only in-frame clones and lacks some. Of tens of thousands of clones in the sample, under 95% were seen once. This specimen consisted of peripheral blood, obtained on day 0 of AZD1222 vaccination. All receptors come from an adult in good health. Both conserved end residues are part of each CDR3. Clone size, where shown, is once, few, many, or a class for clones that have expanded.

abundance	v_gene	j_gene	CDR3aa
.	TRBV29-1	TRBJ2-7	CSVEDQREASYEQYF
.	TRBV28	TRBJ2-2	CASSLRLRERGNTGELFF
.	TRBV25-1	TRBJ2-5	CASSELRAQETQYF
.	TRBV11-3	TRBJ2-3	CASSARDRETDTQYF
once	TRBV7-8	TRBJ2-1	CASSLVLGLEFYNEQFF
.	TRBV7-2	TRBJ2-3	CASSLAQGRQTQYF
.	TRBV9	TRBJ2-1	CASSVGGLAAYNEQFF
.	TRBV6-6	TRBJ2-5	CASSGGQVRETQYF
.	TRBV6-7	TRBJ2-1	CASSYNLPREQFF
.	TRBV6-5	TRBJ1-1	CASSTGQGGTEAFF
once	TRBV9	TRBJ2-2	CASSVVGSGGHTGELFF
.	TRBV28	TRBJ2-7	CASSLGLAGGSYEQYF
.	TRBV6-5	TRBJ1-2	CASRGTLGGYTF
.	TRBV18	TRBJ1-4	CASSPPTGTDEKLFF
.	TRBV4-1	TRBJ1-6	CASSQVERGRSNSPLHF
.	TRBV11-2	TRBJ2-3	CASSLIPPGGRDTQYF
.	TRBV28	TRBJ2-7	CASSPAGTVAYEQYF
.	TRBV23-1	TRBJ1-2	CASSQLRDRLFNYGYTF
.	TRBV24-1	TRBJ1-2	CATRGGQGYGYTF
many	TRBV6-1	TRBJ2-3	CASSEALAGGPSTDTQYF
.	TRBV3-1/TRBV3-2	TRBJ1-5	CASSQGTGLDNQPQHF
.	TRBV19	TRBJ1-5	CASTPRQGSNQPQHF
.	TRBV18	TRBJ2-3	CASSPQQGTDTQYF
.	TRBV7-8	TRBJ1-1	CASSDRGYGEAFF
once	TRBV19	TRBJ2-7	CASSVTGGNEQYF
.	TRBV27	TRBJ2-5	CASSSGLAGTLGTQYF
.	TRBV29-1	TRBJ1-2	CSVEDRGAGGYTF
.	TRBV7-8	TRBJ1-6	CASTPSPNNSPLHF
.	TRBV18	TRBJ1-1	CASSPPRSGANTEAFF
.	TRBV7-9	TRBJ1-6	CASSGDTRESPLHF
.	TRBV3-1/TRBV3-2	TRBJ2-7	CASSQEEGGIFYEQYF
.	TRBV7-2	TRBJ2-3	CASSPLLLAGSTDTQYF
.	TRBV2	TRBJ2-7	CASSDPLAVYYEQYF
once	TRBV18	TRBJ2-1	CASSPKLAGDNEQFF
.	TRBV19	TRBJ1-1	CASSTPGGPNTEAFF
.	TRBV19	TRBJ1-5	CASSLSTDQPQHF
.	TRBV6-1	TRBJ1-6	CASSEALGTGNSPLHF
.	TRBV5-1	TRBJ1-3	CASSDQGAPGNTIYF
once	TRBV19	TRBJ2-1	CASSSRGGPSYNEQFF
.	TRBV7-2	TRBJ2-5	CASSKRGTGEKETQYF
.	TRBV10-3	TRBJ1-2	CAISVLQQINYGYTF
.	TRBV5-6	TRBJ1-4	CASSSVGAGNEKLFF
once	TRBV28	TRBJ1-1	CASSFLGRENTEAFF
.	TRBV5-6	TRBJ1-2	CASSPWGLGYGYTF
few	TRBV2	TRBJ1-3	CASSERAHSGNTIYF
.	TRBV11-2	TRBJ1-1	CASVNLWGVNTEAFF
.	TRBV7-8	TRBJ1-2	CASSTLVHRKGEANYGYTF
.	TRBV7-9	TRBJ1-2	CASSPRVGDPRVHYGYTF
.	TRBV30	TRBJ1-5	CACNNRGPNQPQHF
.	TRBV19	TRBJ2-7	CASSIVGDLSYEQYF
once	TRBV10-3	TRBJ2-5	CAIRGTSNQETQYF
.	TRBV6-5	TRBJ1-1	CASRQNTEAFF